These 27 T cell receptor beta chains share one sample of origin, sequenced in a study of blood T cell repertoires in COVID-19. Assay: immunoSEQ multiplex PCR; the TCRdb copy retains only in-frame clones and omits some. The sample includes approximately 280,000 clones, around 90% of them seen just once. Specimen: PBMCs or T cells enriched from blood (not recorded which). These receptors were collected from a woman younger than 30 with acute COVID-19.

V gene TRBV3-1 (or the pseudogene TRBV3-2) combines with J gene TRBJ2-1, with D uncertain. CDR1 and CDR2 from the germline V gene are LGHDT and YNNKEL (reference sequence). The CDR3 extends over 12 amino acids. Trimming took 3 bases from V and 5 from J, leaving 5 bases between them. CDR3 coding DNA: TGTGCCAGCAGCCAGAGGAACAATGAGCAGTTCTTC. Its translation: CASSQRNNEQFF.

This chain uses TRBV12-3 or TRBV12-4 with TRBJ2-1, with D possibly matching TRBD2 (6 bases). CDR3 length: 13 amino acids. Trimming left V 5 bases short and J 8 bases short, with 13 bases between. As DNA, the CDR3 is TGTGCCAGCAGTCCCCGGGGGTTCGATGAGCAGTTCTTC. Its protein is CASSPRGFDEQFF.

The rearrangement uses TRBV4-3 and TRBJ2-4; 13 bases fit TRBD2. Looked up from germline, CDR1 is LGHNA and CDR2 is YSLEER. The CDR3 runs to 17 residues. J lost 0 bases, V lost 1 base, and 0 bases had no gene match. The CDR3 DNA follows: TGCGCCAGCAGCCAAGGGACTAGCGGGAGAGCCAAAAACATTCAGTACTTC. Encoded protein: CASSQGTSGRAKNIQYF.

The chain combines TRBV28 with TRBJ1-2, with 9 bases that match TRBD1. Per germline, CDR1 MDHEN and CDR2 SYDVKM. Germline trimming cut 11 bases from V and 5 bases from J; bases unmatched to any gene: 3. This CDR3 is built from 11 residues. The CDR3 sequence: CAVGTGYGYTF. The CDR3 DNA reads as TGTGCCGTAGGGACAGGGTATGGCTACACCTTC.

This clone has a handful of counts. The chain is built from TRBV5-6 and TRBJ2-7; 15 bases match TRBD2. This CDR3 contains 18 residues. Per germline, CDR1 SGHDT and CDR2 YYEEEE. J lost 0 bases, V lost 0 bases, and 4 bases had no gene match. CDR3 loop: CASSLAGTSGRPSYEQYF. The DNA for the CDR3 is TGTGCCAGCAGCTTGGCCGGGACTAGCGGGAGGCCCTCCTACGAGCAGTACTTC.

This chain uses TRBV6-5 with TRBJ1-5, with 7 bases lining up with TRBD1. CDR3 length: 15 amino acids. CDR1 MNHEY and CDR2 SVGAGI come from the germline V gene. The V segment lost 8 bases and the J segment 1 base; nucleotides outside the gene matches: 8. For the CDR3, the DNA is TGTGCCAGCGGAAAGGGACAGTTCAGCAATCAGCCCCAGCATTTT. Amino acid sequence: CASGKGQFSNQPQHF.

The rearrangement links TRBV18 to TRBJ1-3, with 7 bases identical to TRBD1. Germline CDR1 KGHSH, CDR2 LQKENI. This CDR3 has 15 amino acids. Trimming at V came to 3 bases and at J to 0 bases, leaving 2 bases not matched to a gene. The CDR3 loop is CASSPGTDSGNTIYF. CDR3 DNA: TGTGCCAGCTCACCCGGGACAGACTCTGGAAACACCATATATTTT.

The gene calls are TRBV4-1 and TRBJ2-7; D uncertain. This CDR3 spans 14 amino acids. Germline-derived CDR1 and CDR2 are MGHRA and YSYEKL. Deletions cut 1 base from V and 3 bases from J, with 10 bases between. The CDR3 DNA is TGCGCCAGCAGCCAAGGTGGCCGCGGCTACGAGCAGTACTTC. Amino acid sequence: CASSQGGRGYEQYF.

The chain combines TRBV27 with TRBJ2-7; tentative D call: TRBD2 (6 bases). Germline assignment: CDR1 MNHEY and CDR2 SMNVEV (reference sequence). V lost 4 bases, J lost 2 bases, and 12 bases lay in between. The CDR3 runs 14 residues. The CDR3, as DNA: TGTGCCAGCAGTTCAGGACTACCGCCCTACGAGCAGTACTTC. It is translated as CASSSGLPPYEQYF.

J is TRBJ2-4 and V is TRBV19; a possible D gene is TRBD1 (5 bases). Per germline, CDR1 LNHDA and CDR2 SQIVND (reference sequence). The CDR3 runs 13 residues. Trimming took off 3 bases at V and 12 bases at J, with 15 bases between the two ends. The CDR3 bases are TGTGCCAGTAGTATTCAGGGCCCAGGTAGTCAGTACTTC. Translation: CASSIQGPGSQYF.

This chain links TRBV2 with TRBJ1-6; no clear D. From germline, CDR1 is SNHLY and CDR2 FYNNEI. This CDR3 has 15 residues. The ends were cut back, 5 bases at V and 0 bases at J, with 8 bases in the middle. The DNA for the CDR3 is TGTGCCAGCAGTTCTCTTAGCTCCTATAATTCACCCCTCCACTTT. Encoded protein: CASSSLSSYNSPLHF.

This sequence joins TRBV24-1 and TRBJ2-7; TRBD1 agrees at 9 bases. V lost 4 bases to trimming and J lost 0 bases; unmatched junction nucleotides: 6. The germline V gene encodes CDR1 KGHDR and CDR2 SFDVKD. This CDR3 contains 16 residues. The CDR3 coding sequence is TGTGCCACCAGTGACGCTCCGGGACAGGGCTCCTACGAGCAGTACTTC. Translated: CATSDAPGQGSYEQYF.

The V and J genes are TRBV6-2 or TRBV6-3 and TRBJ1-5; no clear D. This CDR3 comprises 16 residues. V was clipped by 0 bases and J by 0 bases, with 9 bases between them. CDR1 is MNHEY, CDR2 SVGEGT, per germline. The CDR3 coding sequence is TGTGCCAGCAGTTACTCGGGCAGGCATAGCAATCAGCCCCAGCATTTT. Amino acid sequence: CASSYSGRHSNQPQHF.

The chain joins TRBV3-1 (or the pseudogene TRBV3-2) to TRBJ2-7, with 7 bases that match TRBD2. The CDR3 spans 15 residues. V dropped 8 bases and J dropped 1; count of bases not matched to a gene: 11. Germline values: CDR1 LGHDT, CDR2 YNNKEL (reference sequence). The CDR3 sequence: CASRSKGGVSYEQYF. CDR3 sequence (DNA): TGTGCCAGCCGGTCGAAGGGAGGGGTTTCCTACGAGCAGTACTTC.

The rearrangement links TRBV10-1 to TRBJ2-1; the match to TRBD2 covers 11 bases. CDR1 and CDR2 from the germline V gene are WNHNN and SYGVQD (reference sequence). V was pared by 2 bases and J by 6 bases, with 9 bases of the junction left unmatched. The CDR3 contains 17 residues. CDR3 in amino acids: CASSETKLAGVPNEQFF. DNA of the CDR3: TGCGCCAGCAGTGAGACCAAACTAGCGGGAGTTCCCAATGAGCAGTTCTTC.

This clone occurred once. The chain joins TRBV13 to TRBJ1-1, with D uncertain. V was pared by 5 bases and J by 12 bases, with 19 bases between. The CDR3 totals 13 residues. In germline, CDR1 is PRHDT, CDR2 FYEKMQ (reference sequence). The DNA for the CDR3 is TGTGCCAGCAGCGAAAGGGCGGGCAGTACGACTTTCTTT. Translated, it gives CASSERAGSTTFF.

The chain joins TRBV10-3 to TRBJ1-5; maybe TRBD1 (5 bases). V lost 11 bases and J lost 5, with 16 bases in between. The CDR3 is made up of 13 amino acids. The germline V gene encodes CDR1 ENHRY and CDR2 SYGVKD. The CDR3 here is CAGGPGVDQPQHF. In DNA, the CDR3 is TGTGCCGGCGGACCGGGGGTGGATCAGCCCCAGCATTTT.

CDR3 residues: CASKLQGNEQFF. CDR3 sequence (DNA): TGTGCCAGCAAACTACAGGGGAATGAGCAGTTCTTC. The J gene is TRBJ2-1, the V gene TRBV12-3 or TRBV12-4, with TRBD1 identical over 7 bases. V trimming: 7 bases; J trimming: 7 bases; junction bases outside the gene matches: 4. This CDR3 comprises 12 residues.

The chain joins TRBV11-3 to TRBJ2-1; TRBD2 agrees at 16 bases. Germline trimming cut 0 bases from V and 3 bases from J; bases unmatched to any gene: 11. The CDR3 extends over 21 amino acids. Per germline, CDR1 SGHNT and CDR2 YENEEA. This CDR3 is CASSLEVPGLAGGSRYNEQFF. DNA for the CDR3: TGTGCCAGCAGCTTAGAAGTACCGGGACTAGCGGGAGGGAGTCGCTACAATGAGCAGTTCTTC. The whole variable domain, filled in from reference TRBV11-3 and TRBJ2-1, reads EAGVVQSPRYKIIEKKQPVAFWCNPISGHNTLYWYLQNLGQGPELLIRYENEEAVDDSQLPKDRFSAERLKGVDSTLKIQPAELGDSAVYLCASSLEVPGLAGGSRYNEQFFGPGTRLTVL.

The V call is TRBV19, the J call TRBJ2-7; D gene ambiguous. Trimming stripped 3 bases from V and 2 bases from J, with 8 bases between. Germline CDR1 and CDR2: LNHDA and SQIVND (reference sequence). CDR3 length equals 13 residues. The CDR3 sequence: CASSIGRTYEQYF. The CDR3 nucleotides read TGTGCCAGTAGTATTGGCAGAACCTACGAGCAGTACTTC.

The chain combines TRBV9 with TRBJ1-1, with 10 bases lining up with TRBD1. J gave up 1 base and V 3 bases, and 3 bases lay outside the gene matches. Germline V CDR1 and CDR2: SGDLS, YYNGEE. The CDR3 consists of 15 residues. CDR3 bases: TGTGCCAGCAGCGCTGGACAGGGGGGGAACACTGAAGCTTTCTTT. Translating it yields CASSAGQGGNTEAFF.

The rearrangement uses TRBV30 and TRBJ1-1, with 9 bases fitting TRBD1. Germline CDR1 and CDR2: GTSNPN and SVGIG (reference sequence). CDR3 length: 13 amino acids. Trimming took 1 base from V and 4 from J; bases not matched to a gene: 1. The CDR3 DNA reads TGTGCCTGGAGTGGACAGGGGGGCACTGAAGCTTTCTTT. Protein: CAWSGQGGTEAFF. The complete variable domain, with remaining parts taken from reference TRBV30 and TRBJ1-1, reads SQTIHQWPATLVQPVGSPLSLECTVEGTSNPNLYWYRQAAGRGLQLLFYSVGIGQISSEVPQNLSASRPQDRQFILSSKKLLLSDSGFYLCAWSGQGGTEAFFGQGTRLTVV.

The CDR3 DNA reads TGTGCCAGCAGCAAAAGGGGACTAGCGTGTTCCTACGAGCAGTACTTC. It specifies CASSKRGLACSYEQYF. The J gene is TRBJ2-7, the V gene TRBV21-1; TRBD2 was called by the table and not checked on the DNA. TRBV21-1 is a pseudogene locus. The CDR3 sequence is 16 residues long.

The sample holds a few counts of this clone. The V call is TRBV18, the J call TRBJ2-3, with unresolved D. The germline V and J ends were trimmed by 8 bases and 3 bases, with 6 bases remaining between them. CDR1 is KGHSH and CDR2 is LQKENI in the germline V gene. The CDR3 runs 11 residues. CDR3 sequence reads: CASTRTDTQYF. For the CDR3, the DNA is TGTGCCAGCACCAGAACAGATACGCAGTATTTT.

Remarks on this clone: This sample includes further DNA sequences coding for the same CDR3. The V gene is TRBV11-2, the J gene TRBJ2-3; D perhaps matches TRBD2 (6 bases). V lost 3 bases and J 0 bases, leaving 10 bases between the germline ends. CDR1 and CDR2 from the germline V gene are SGHAT and FQNNGV. The CDR3 is 15 residues long. CDR3 protein: CASSFSGSSTDTQYF. In nucleotides, the CDR3 is TGTGCCAGCAGCTTTAGCGGCTCTAGCACAGATACGCAGTATTTT.

The genes are TRBV30 and TRBJ1-5; no firm D call. V lost 0 bases and J 3 bases, leaving 12 bases between the germline ends. This CDR3 is 15 amino acids long. Germline assignment: CDR1 GTSNPN and CDR2 SVGIG (reference sequence). CDR3 DNA sequence: TGTGCCTGGAGTGTCACGGGATCATTCAATCAGCCCCAGCATTTT. It translates to CAWSVTGSFNQPQHF.

The V and J genes are TRBV27 and TRBJ1-2; perhaps TRBD1 as D (6 bases). The CDR3 runs 17 residues. Germline assignment: CDR1 MNHEY and CDR2 SMNVEV (reference sequence). Deletions cut 5 bases from V and 3 bases from J, with 22 bases between. The CDR3 coding sequence is TGTGCCAGCAGTCGAAAACCGATTAGGGGGGGGGACTATGGCTACACCTTC. As protein: CASSRKPIRGGDYGYTF.